This T cell receptor beta chain emerged from a study of response to subunit inactivated influenza vaccine. Broader study findings: The authors put forward the suggestion that each seasonal influenza vaccination may bring in only a limited number of new T cells.

Using its own MiXCR run on the RT-PCR reads, TCRdb lists one record per CDR3 protein. The profile shows approximately 680,000 distinct CDR3 sequences, roughly 14% of them singletons. The CDR3 is 15 residues long. The V end lost 2 bases, the J end lost 6 bases, and 17 bases lay between the germline ends. In germline, CDR1 is ENHRY, CDR2 SYGVKD. Points on this clonotype: The target antigen is unknown.

This receptor was obtained from a man aged 50 to 60 who received an inactivated influenza vaccine. This chain uses TRBV10-3 with TRBJ2-7; possible D gene TRBD2, 5 bases. Sequencing used PBMCs from blood, obtained 11 to 12 days after vaccination. The CDR3 coding sequence is TGTGCCATCAGTGAGGACTATCTCTACGACTCCGAGCAGTACTTC. It specifies CAISEDYLYDSEQYF.